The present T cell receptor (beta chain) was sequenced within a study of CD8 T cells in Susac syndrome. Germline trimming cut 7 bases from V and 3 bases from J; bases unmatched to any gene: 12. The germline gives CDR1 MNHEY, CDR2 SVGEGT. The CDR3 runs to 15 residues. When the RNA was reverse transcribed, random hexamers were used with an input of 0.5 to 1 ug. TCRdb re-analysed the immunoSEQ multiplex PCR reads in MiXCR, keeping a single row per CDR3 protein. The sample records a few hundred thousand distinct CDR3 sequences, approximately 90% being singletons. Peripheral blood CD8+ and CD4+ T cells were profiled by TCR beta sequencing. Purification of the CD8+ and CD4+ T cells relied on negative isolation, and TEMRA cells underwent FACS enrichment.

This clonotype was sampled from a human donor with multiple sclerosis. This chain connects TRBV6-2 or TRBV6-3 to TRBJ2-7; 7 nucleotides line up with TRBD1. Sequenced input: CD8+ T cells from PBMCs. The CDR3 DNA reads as TGTGCCAGCACTCAGGACAGGCGAGGGATCTACGAGCAGTACTTC. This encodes CASTQDRRGIYEQYF.